Listed below are T cell receptor beta chains from one sample, sequenced in a study of blood T cell repertoires in COVID-19. Clones were read by immunoSEQ multiplex PCR, and TCRdb kept only the in-frame ones, dropping some. The data contain a few hundred thousand clones, 75% to 90% of them seen just once; the ten biggest clones take up less than 3%. Sequences were obtained from peripheral blood. These receptors came from a woman in her twenties or thirties with COVID-19, enrolled during active disease. Each CDR3 is given with its conserved first and last residue. A D gene is named only where the DNA matches it firmly. Expanded clones get a size class; other rows say once, few or many, or leave the size out.

J	V	D	size	CDR3	DNA
TRBJ2-2	TRBV19	TRBD1	once	CASSRDRGLSGELFF	TGTGCCAGTAGTCGGGACAGGGGTTTGTCCGGGGAGCTGTTTTTT
TRBJ2-3	TRBV7-2	.	.	CASSSTSYSTQYF	TGTGCCAGCAGTTCGACTAGTTATAGCACGCAGTATTTT
TRBJ2-7	TRBV9	TRBD2	.	CASSVASGRANEQYF	TGTGCCAGCAGCGTAGCTAGCGGGAGGGCCAACGAGCAGTACTTC
TRBJ1-2	TRBV11-2	TRBD1	.	CASSSRGAYGYTF	TGTGCCAGCAGCTCCAGGGGGGCCTATGGCTACACCTTC
TRBJ2-2	TRBV7-8	TRBD2	.	CASSSGLAGRGGELFF	TGTGCCAGCAGCTCGGGACTAGCGGGACGAGGCGGGGAGCTGTTTTTT
TRBJ1-4	TRBV6-1	TRBD1	.	CASSGGQGGPNEKLFF	TGTGCCAGCAGTGGTGGACAGGGTGGACCTAATGAAAAACTGTTTTTT
TRBJ1-6	TRBV5-4	TRBD1	.	CASSLAGTGVSPLHF	TGTGCCAGCAGCTTGGCCGGGACAGGGGTCTCACCCCTCCACTTT
TRBJ2-3	TRBV3-1/TRBV3-2	.	once	CASSLRGKTDTQYF	TGTGCCAGCAGCCTCCGAGGTAAAACAGATACGCAGTATTTT
TRBJ1-1	TRBV11-2	.	.	CASSLSGSRGDTEAFF	TGTGCCAGCAGCTTAAGCGGCTCCCGGGGGGACACTGAAGCTTTCTTT
TRBJ2-3	TRBV5-5	TRBD1	.	CASRLMTGEDTQYF	TGTGCCAGCAGACTTATGACAGGGGAAGATACGCAGTATTTT
TRBJ1-2	TRBV29-1	.	.	CSVGGVLNYGYTF	TGCAGCGTTGGCGGGGTTCTAAACTATGGCTACACCTTC
TRBJ2-5	TRBV28	.	.	CASRETGGLETQYF	TGTGCCAGCAGGGAGACGGGGGGCTTGGAGACCCAGTACTTC
TRBJ1-2	TRBV30	.	.	CAWTVATGYGYTF	TGTGCCTGGACCGTCGCGACAGGCTATGGCTACACCTTC
TRBJ1-2	TRBV6-5	.	.	CASRKPGQGGYTF	TGTGCCAGCAGGAAGCCAGGGCAGGGTGGCTACACCTTC
TRBJ2-7	TRBV2	.	.	CASSGGQYYEQYF	TGTGCCAGCAGTGGTGGACAGTACTACGAGCAGTACTTC
TRBJ2-7	TRBV6-5	TRBD1	.	CASSQGQSYEQYF	TGTGCCAGCAGCCAGGGACAGAGCTACGAGCAGTACTTC
TRBJ1-5	TRBV28	.	.	CASSAQREPQHF	TGTGCCAGCAGCGCCCAGCGGGAGCCCCAGCATTTT
TRBJ2-2	TRBV19	TRBD1	.	CASRTGGAAGELFF	TGTGCCAGTCGCACAGGGGGCGCCGCCGGGGAGCTGTTTTTT
TRBJ1-5	TRBV19	TRBD1	.	CASSRDRRDQPQHF	TGTGCCAGTAGTAGGGACAGGCGAGATCAGCCCCAGCATTTT
TRBJ2-2	TRBV6-5	.	few	CASMRGTGELFF	TGTGCCAGCATGCGGGGCACCGGGGAGCTGTTTTTT
TRBJ2-7	TRBV28	.	.	CATQGPLRSYEQYF	TGTGCCACCCAGGGTCCCCTAAGGTCCTACGAGCAGTACTTC
TRBJ2-3	TRBV1	.	.	CTSSLRELAKVTDTQYF	TGCACCAGCAGCCTGAGAGAACTAGCGAAAGTCACAGATACGCAGTATTTT
TRBJ2-7	TRBV5-4	.	.	CASSLGPLAYEQYF	TGTGCCAGCAGCTTGGGGCCCCTCGCCTACGAGCAGTACTTC
TRBJ2-1	TRBV7-9	TRBD2	.	CASSFRDYYNEQFF	TGTGCCAGCAGCTTCCGGGACTACTACAATGAGCAGTTCTTC
TRBJ2-1	TRBV30	.	.	CACETAEGNEQFF	TGTGCCTGCGAAACTGCAGAGGGCAATGAGCAGTTCTTC
TRBJ2-7	TRBV25-1	.	few	CASSSRNEQYF	TGTGCCAGCAGTTCGCGAAACGAGCAGTACTTC
TRBJ2-2	TRBV2	.	.	CASSAEGARTGELFF	TGTGCCAGCAGTGCGGAGGGGGCGCGAACCGGGGAGCTGTTTTTT
TRBJ2-1	TRBV11-2	.	.	CASSLDLALILPSYNEQFF	TGTGCCAGCAGCTTAGATCTAGCCCTCATTTTACCTTCCTACAATGAGCAGTTCTTC
TRBJ1-2	TRBV30	TRBD1	.	CAWNRGGYTF	TGTGCCTGGAACAGGGGTGGCTACACCTTC
TRBJ1-2	TRBV5-1	.	.	CASSLETGYGGYTF	TGCGCCAGCAGCTTGGAAACAGGGTATGGTGGCTACACCTTC
TRBJ1-1	TRBV18	TRBD1	.	CASSPADRGGTEAFF	TGTGCCAGCTCACCCGCGGACAGGGGAGGCACTGAAGCTTTCTTT
TRBJ1-1	TRBV18	.	.	CASSPPVAQSYTEAFF	TGTGCCAGCTCACCACCTGTGGCCCAGTCTTACACTGAAGCTTTCTTT
TRBJ2-2	TRBV11-2	.	.	CASSSRGADTGELFF	TGTGCCAGCAGCTCTCGGGGGGCCGACACCGGGGAGCTGTTTTTT
TRBJ1-2	TRBV10-3	TRBD1	.	CAINPGQGDGYTF	TGTGCCATCAACCCGGGACAGGGAGATGGCTACACCTTC
TRBJ2-1	TRBV19	.	.	CASSFPGTGKNEQFF	TGTGCCAGTAGTTTCCCCGGGACTGGGAAAAATGAGCAGTTCTTC
TRBJ2-3	TRBV10-3	TRBD2	.	CALDVGSGRPVDTQYF	TGTGCCCTCGACGTGGGAAGCGGGAGGCCAGTAGATACGCAGTATTTT
TRBJ2-3	TRBV15	.	.	CATSSRLGWSTDTQYF	TGTGCCACCAGCTCTCGACTAGGTTGGAGCACAGATACGCAGTATTTT
TRBJ2-7	TRBV19	TRBD2	.	CASSSGLAGPPYEQYF	TGTGCCAGTAGTAGTGGACTAGCGGGGCCCCCCTACGAGCAGTACTTC
TRBJ1-6	TRBV2	.	.	CASSAQGLRVKLHF	TGTGCCAGCAGTGCTCAGGGACTGCGGGTCAAGCTCCACTTT
TRBJ1-3	TRBV7-8	TRBD1	.	CASSRYRGPGNTIYF	TGTGCCAGCAGCCGATACAGGGGGCCTGGAAACACCATATATTTT
TRBJ2-7	TRBV10-1	TRBD2	once	CASSEGLASYEQYF	TGCGCCAGCAGTGAAGGACTAGCGTCCTACGAGCAGTACTTC
TRBJ2-7	TRBV30	TRBD1	.	CAWSSGQGAGEQYF	TGTGCCTGGAGTAGCGGACAGGGGGCAGGAGAGCAGTACTTC
TRBJ1-2	TRBV19	TRBD1	.	CASKGQDAYGYTF	TGTGCCAGTAAAGGACAGGATGCTTATGGCTACACCTTC
TRBJ2-7	TRBV2	.	.	CASSEIGAEQYF	TGTGCCAGCAGTGAAATCGGTGCCGAGCAGTACTTC
TRBJ2-5	TRBV7-7	TRBD1	.	CASSFGTGAGETQYF	TGTGCCAGCAGCTTTGGGACAGGGGCGGGGGAGACCCAGTACTTC
TRBJ1-1	TRBV9	.	.	CASSVQGSGNTEAFF	TGTGCCAGCAGCGTACAGGGTTCTGGGAACACTGAAGCTTTCTTT
TRBJ2-7	TRBV5-1	TRBD2	.	CASSISGKSSYEQYF	TGCGCCAGCAGTATTAGCGGGAAAAGCTCCTACGAGCAGTACTTC
TRBJ2-7	TRBV27	TRBD2	.	CASSLSGQGGIYEQYF	TGTGCCAGCAGTTTATCTGGGCAGGGAGGGATCTACGAGCAGTACTTC
TRBJ1-2	TRBV27	.	.	CASSLTPPGMGGYTF	TGTGCCAGCAGTTTAACCCCGCCAGGGATGGGAGGCTACACCTTC
TRBJ1-1	TRBV19	TRBD1	.	CASSRKPGQGARRAFF	TGTGCCAGTAGCCGTAAACCGGGACAGGGGGCGAGGCGAGCTTTCTTT
TRBJ1-4	TRBV3-1/TRBV3-2	.	.	CASSQNRGNEKLFF	TGTGCCAGCAGCCAAAATAGGGGGAATGAAAAACTGTTTTTT
TRBJ1-1	TRBV6-5	TRBD1	.	CASSFSGGLNTEAFF	TGTGCCAGCAGTTTTTCAGGGGGCCTGAACACTGAAGCTTTCTTT
TRBJ2-2	TRBV5-4	TRBD1	.	CASSPQGTSGELFF	TGTGCCAGCAGCCCACAGGGGACGTCCGGGGAGCTGTTTTTT
TRBJ2-3	TRBV5-5	TRBD2	.	CASSLVGLAATDTQYF	TGTGCCAGCAGCTTGGTGGGACTAGCGGCCACAGATACGCAGTATTTT
TRBJ1-2	TRBV2	.	.	CASKKAVIGVGGYTF	TGTGCCAGCAAGAAGGCCGTAATAGGGGTTGGGGGCTACACCTTC
TRBJ1-2	TRBV6-1	TRBD1	.	CASSDTPDRAVFYGYTF	TGTGCCAGCAGTGACACCCCTGACAGGGCCGTTTTCTATGGCTACACCTTC
TRBJ1-1	TRBV27	.	.	CASSPTSGLGTEAFF	TGTGCCAGCAGTCCGACTAGTGGGCTGGGGACTGAAGCTTTCTTT
TRBJ2-3	TRBV6-4	.	.	CASRSGGLSTDTQYF	TGTGCCAGCAGAAGTGGGGGACTTTCCACAGATACGCAGTATTTT
TRBJ1-1	TRBV11-2	.	.	CASSLDRGTEAFF	TGTGCCAGCAGCTTAGATCGGGGCACTGAAGCTTTCTTT
TRBJ2-7	TRBV5-4	.	.	CASSSRSEQYF	TGTGCCAGCAGCTCCAGATCCGAGCAGTACTTC